This TCR beta chain was captured by sequencing in a study of blood T cell repertoires in COVID-19. Study at large: Italy, Spain and the United States were the sources of the convalescent and acute COVID-19 samples. Nucleic acid was either cDNA or gDNA, and it came from T cells, B-cell-depleted T cells, or PBMCs.

In the study's own analysis: By means of reference gene primer amplification, nucleated cell counts were estimated. Libraries were prepared by immunoSEQ multiplex PCR; TCRdb keeps only in-frame clonotypes and omits some of them. Clone size and the V and J calls come from that table; the DNA yielded D and trimming. The sample includes about 90,000 clones, roughly nine tenths seen only once; the top ten take roughly 2.5%. Seattle's cohort entered during active infection and was followed longitudinally. Trimming removed 0 bases from V and 4 bases from J, with 13 bases in between. The CDR3 has 15 amino acids. The germline V gene encodes CDR1 SGHKS and CDR2 YYEKEE (reference sequence).

Material: peripheral blood. The genes are TRBV5-5 and TRBJ1-1, with a possible D match to TRBD1 (5 bases). The receptor comes from a man aged 45-65 years with COVID-19, enrolled during active disease. CDR3 in DNA: TGTGCCAGCAGCTTGGAGGGGTTGAAGGGCACTGAAGCTTTCTTT. Its protein product is CASSLEGLKGTEAFF.